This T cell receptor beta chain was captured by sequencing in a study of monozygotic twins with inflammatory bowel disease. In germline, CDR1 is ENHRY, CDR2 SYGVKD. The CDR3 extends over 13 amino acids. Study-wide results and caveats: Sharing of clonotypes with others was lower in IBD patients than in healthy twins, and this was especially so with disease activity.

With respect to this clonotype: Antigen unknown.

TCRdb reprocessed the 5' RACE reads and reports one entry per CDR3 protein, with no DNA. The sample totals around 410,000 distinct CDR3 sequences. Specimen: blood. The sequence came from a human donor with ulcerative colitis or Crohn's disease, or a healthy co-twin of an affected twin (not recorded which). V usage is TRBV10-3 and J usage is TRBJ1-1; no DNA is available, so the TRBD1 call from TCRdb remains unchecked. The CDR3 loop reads CAISELQGSEAFF.